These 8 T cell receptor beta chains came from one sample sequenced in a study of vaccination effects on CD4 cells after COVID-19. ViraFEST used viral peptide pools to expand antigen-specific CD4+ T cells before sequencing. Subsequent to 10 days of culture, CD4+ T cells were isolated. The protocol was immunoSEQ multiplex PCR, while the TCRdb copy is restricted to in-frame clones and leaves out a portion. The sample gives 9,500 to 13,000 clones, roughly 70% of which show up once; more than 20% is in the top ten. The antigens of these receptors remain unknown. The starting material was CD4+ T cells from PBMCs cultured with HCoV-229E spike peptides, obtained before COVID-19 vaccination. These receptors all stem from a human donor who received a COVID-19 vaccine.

The CDR3 loop reads CASSRGGANYGYTF. Written as DNA, the CDR3 is TGCGCCAGCAGCCGAGGAGGGGCTAACTATGGCTACACCTTC. The chain recombines TRBV5-1 with TRBJ1-2, with D possibly matching TRBD1 (5 bases). Deletions cut 4 bases from V and 0 bases from J, with 10 bases between. The CDR3 runs to 14 residues. Germline V gene lookup returns CDR1 SGHRS and CDR2 YFSETQ.

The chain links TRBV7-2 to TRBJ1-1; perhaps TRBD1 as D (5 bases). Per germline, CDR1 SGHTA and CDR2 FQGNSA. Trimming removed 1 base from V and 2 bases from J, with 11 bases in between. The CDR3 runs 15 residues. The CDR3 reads CASSLGPGFNTEAFF. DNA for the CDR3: TGTGCCAGCAGCTTAGGTCCAGGGTTCAACACTGAAGCTTTCTTT.

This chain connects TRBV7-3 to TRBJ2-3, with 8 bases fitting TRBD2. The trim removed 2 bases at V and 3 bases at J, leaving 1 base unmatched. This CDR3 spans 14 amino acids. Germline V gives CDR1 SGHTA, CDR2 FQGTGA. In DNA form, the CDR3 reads TGTGCCAGCAGCTTACGGGGGGGGACAGATACGCAGTATTTT. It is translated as CASSLRGGTDTQYF.

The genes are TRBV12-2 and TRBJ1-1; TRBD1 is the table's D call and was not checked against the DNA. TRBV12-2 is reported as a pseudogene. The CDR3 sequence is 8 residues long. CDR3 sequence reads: CASRSTPF. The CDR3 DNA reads TGTGCAAGTCGCTCCACACCTTTT.

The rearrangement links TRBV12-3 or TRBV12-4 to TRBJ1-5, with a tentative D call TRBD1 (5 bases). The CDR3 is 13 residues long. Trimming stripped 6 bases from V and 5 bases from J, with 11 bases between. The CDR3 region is CASSKDRDQPQHF. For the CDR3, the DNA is TGTGCCAGCAGCAAAGACAGAGATCAGCCCCAGCATTTT.

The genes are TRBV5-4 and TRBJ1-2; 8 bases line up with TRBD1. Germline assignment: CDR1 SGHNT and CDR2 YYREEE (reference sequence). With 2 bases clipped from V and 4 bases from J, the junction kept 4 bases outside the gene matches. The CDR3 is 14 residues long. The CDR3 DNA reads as TGTGCCAGCAGCTTAGGACAGGGAGGCTATGGCTACACCTTC. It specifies CASSLGQGGYGYTF. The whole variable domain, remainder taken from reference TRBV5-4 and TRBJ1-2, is ETGVTQSPTHLIKTRGQQVTLRCSSQSGHNTVSWYQQALGQGPQFIFQYYREEENGRGNFPPRFSGLQFPNYSSELNVNALELDDSALYLCASSLGQGGYGYTFGSGTRLTVV.

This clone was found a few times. CDR3 sequence: CASSLGAFYGYTF. DNA of the CDR3: TGTGCCAGCAGCTTGGGGGCTTTCTATGGCTACACCTTC. The chain couples TRBV3-1 (or the pseudogene TRBV3-2) to TRBJ1-2; D might be TRBD1 (6 bases). CDR3 length equals 13 residues. Per germline, CDR1 LGHDT and CDR2 YNNKEL (reference sequence). With 5 bases removed from V and 4 bases from J, the gap between germline ends came to 11 bases.

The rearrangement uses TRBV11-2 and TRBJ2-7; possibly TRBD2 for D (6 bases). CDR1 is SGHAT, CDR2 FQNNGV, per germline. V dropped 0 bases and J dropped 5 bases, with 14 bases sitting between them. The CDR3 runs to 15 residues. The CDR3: CASSLEPGLSNEQYF. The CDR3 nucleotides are TGTGCCAGCAGCTTAGAGCCCGGACTATCCAACGAGCAGTACTTC. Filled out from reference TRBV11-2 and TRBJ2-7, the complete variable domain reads EAGVAQSPRYKIIEKRQSVAFWCNPISGHATLYWYQQILGQGPKLLIQFQNNGVVDDSQLPKDRFSAERLKGVDSTLKIQPAKLEDSAVYLCASSLEPGLSNEQYFGPGTRLTVT.